The 21 T cell receptor beta chains reported below all come from one sample, sequenced in a study of shared clonotypes between healthy human individuals. The protocol was immunoSEQ multiplex PCR, while the TCRdb copy is restricted to in-frame clones and leaves out a portion. The table lists about 2.1 million clones, around 93% of them singletons. The naive CD8 population came from CD45RO-negative cells selected for CCR7, without terminally differentiated effector memory CD45RA+ cells. The sample comprised naive CD8+ T cells from PBMCs. These receptors were taken from a man aged 18 to 30 in good health. Some clones in this sample may be carry-over from other donors' samples.

V is TRBV29-1 and J is TRBJ2-6; tentatively, D is TRBD1 or TRBD2 (5 bases each). V was cut by 6 bases and J by 0 bases, with 15 bases left in between. The CDR3 is 16 amino acids. Germline V lookup: CDR1 SQVTM, CDR2 ANQGSEA. The CDR3 here is CSVYGTLYSGANVLTF. The CDR3 region has the DNA TGCAGCGTCTACGGGACCCTTTACTCTGGGGCCAACGTCCTGACTTTC. Drawing the rest from reference TRBV29-1 and TRBJ2-6, the complete variable domain is SAVISQKPSRDICQRGTSLTIQCQVDSQVTMMFWYRQQPGQSLTLIATANQGSEATYESGFVIDKFPISRPNLTFSTLTVSNMSPEDSSIYLCSVYGTLYSGANVLTFGAGSRLTVL.

The chain links TRBV6-1 to TRBJ2-1, with D hard to call. This CDR3 contains 12 residues. CDR1 is MNHNS, CDR2 SASEGT, per germline. Trimming left V 6 bases short and J 7 bases short, with 10 bases between. CDR3 sequence: CASRDYGNEQFF. The CDR3 DNA reads TGTGCCAGCAGGGATTATGGGAATGAGCAGTTCTTC.

A few counts support this clone. The gene calls are TRBV7-2 and TRBJ1-1, with D perhaps matching TRBD1 (5 bases). Germline values: CDR1 SGHTA, CDR2 FQGNSA. V shed 2 bases and J shed 4 bases, with 11 bases lying between them. This CDR3 has 14 residues. In nucleotides, the CDR3 is TGTGCCAGCAGCTTAAGACAGAACCCCACTGAAGCTTTCTTT. Its protein product is CASSLRQNPTEAFF.

The J gene is TRBJ2-2, the V gene TRBV6-1; 9 positions agree with TRBD1. Germline assignment: CDR1 MNHNS and CDR2 SASEGT. The junction had 2 bases not matched to a gene; V was cut back by 3 bases and J by 0 bases. The CDR3 runs 16 residues. CDR3 sequence reads: CASSDWTGANTGELFF. CDR3 nucleotides: TGTGCCAGCAGTGACTGGACAGGGGCGAACACCGGGGAGCTGTTTTTT.

The rearrangement uses TRBV11-2 and TRBJ2-3, with 7 bases aligning to TRBD1. This CDR3 has 15 residues. Germline trimming cut 4 bases from V and 2 bases from J; bases unmatched to any gene: 6. The germline V gene encodes CDR1 SGHAT and CDR2 FQNNGV. This CDR3 reads CASSSGTANTDTQYF. DNA for the CDR3: TGTGCCAGCAGCTCCGGGACAGCCAACACAGATACGCAGTATTTT.

The rearrangement uses TRBV5-4 and TRBJ2-1, with 13 bases lining up with TRBD2. The CDR3 extends over 16 amino acids. Trimming cost V 8 bases and J 4 bases; bases outside gene matches: 9. Germline CDR1 is SGHNT and CDR2 is YYREEE (reference sequence). CDR3 residues: CASVPEGLAGYNEQFF. The CDR3 DNA reads TGTGCCAGTGTCCCCGAGGGACTAGCGGGATACAATGAGCAGTTCTTC.

This chain joins TRBV7-9 and TRBJ1-2; the D gene is possibly TRBD1 (6 bases). The CDR3 contains 16 residues. V lost 7 bases, J lost 7 bases, and 25 bases lay in between. Per germline, CDR1 SEHNR and CDR2 FQNEAQ (reference sequence). Here the CDR3 DNA reads TGTGCCAGCACCCCGTCTGCTTTCAGGGGCCATGGTGGCTACACCTTC. This encodes CASTPSAFRGHGGYTF. The whole variable domain, filled in from reference TRBV7-9 and TRBJ1-2, reads DTGVSQNPRHKITKRGQNVTFRCDPISEHNRLYWYRQTLGQGPEFLTYFQNEAQLEKSRLLSDRFSAERPKGSFSTLEIQRTEQGDSAMYLCASTPSAFRGHGGYTFGSGTRLTVV.

The chain carries TRBV4-3 and TRBJ1-3; D possibly corresponds to TRBD1 (5 bases). The CDR3 is 15 residues long. The germline V gene encodes CDR1 LGHNA and CDR2 YSLEER. The germline V and J ends were trimmed by 4 bases and 1 base, with 11 bases remaining between them. The CDR3 sequence is CASSRLAGSGNTIYF. CDR3 DNA sequence: TGCGCCAGCAGCCGCCTCGCAGGGTCTGGAAACACCATATATTTT.

This rearrangement joins TRBV6-1 to TRBJ2-5, with no clear D. Germline values: CDR1 MNHNS, CDR2 SASEGT. V was pared by 0 bases and J by 2 bases, with 13 bases between. The CDR3 length is 16 residues. CDR3 nucleotide sequence: TGTGCCAGCAGTGAAGCGTTAGTGGCCGGTCAAGAGACCCAGTACTTC. Its protein product is CASSEALVAGQETQYF.

The chain is built from TRBV15 and TRBJ2-2; D not resolved. The CDR3 totals 15 residues. V lost 5 bases and J lost 1, with 11 bases in between. Germline V gives CDR1 LNHNV, CDR2 YYDKDF (reference sequence). The CDR3 region has the DNA TGTGCCACCAGCGAAGGACGTGGGAACACCGGGGAGCTGTTTTTT. Encoded protein: CATSEGRGNTGELFF.

This chain connects TRBV28 to TRBJ1-1; 7 bases are shared with TRBD1. Germline lookup yields CDR1 MDHEN and CDR2 SYDVKM. The ends lost 6 bases at V and 1 base at J; junction bases unmatched: 11. The CDR3 loop spans 16 amino acids. CDR3 loop: CASSPTGIGKNTEAFF. The CDR3, as DNA: TGTGCCAGCAGCCCGACAGGGATCGGGAAGAACACTGAAGCTTTCTTT.

In regard to this clone: Other DNA sequences in the same sample also yield this CDR3. The V and J genes are TRBV7-8 and TRBJ2-3; TRBD2 is a possible D gene (6 bases). V was shortened by 5 bases and J by 0 bases, with 9 bases between the two germline ends. The germline gives CDR1 SGHVS, CDR2 FQNEAQ. This CDR3 is 14 amino acids long. CDR3 DNA: TGTGCCAGCAGCCGGGGGAGTAGCACAGATACGCAGTATTTT. Translation: CASSRGSSTDTQYF.

The chain links TRBV7-8 to TRBJ2-5; 8 bases line up with TRBD2. V lost 6 bases, J lost 2 bases, and 5 bases stayed unmatched. This CDR3 is built from 14 residues. The germline V gene has CDR1 SGHVS and CDR2 FQNEAQ. In DNA form, the CDR3 reads TGTGCCAGCAGTCCCACTAGCGGACAAGAGACCCAGTACTTC. This encodes CASSPTSGQETQYF.

CDR3 sequence: CASSGGTGRNEQFF. Here the CDR3 DNA reads TGTGCCAGCAGCGGGGGGACAGGTCGTAATGAGCAGTTCTTC. This chain links TRBV7-9 with TRBJ2-1; 8 bases are a match to TRBD1. The CDR3 extends over 14 amino acids. CDR1 is SEHNR, CDR2 FQNEAQ, per germline (reference sequence). The junction had 7 bases not matched to a gene; V was cut back by 5 bases and J by 7 bases.

Remarks on this clone: Other DNA sequences within the sample encode an identical CDR3. J is TRBJ2-7 and V is TRBV6-5, with 10 bases identical to TRBD2. CDR3 length equals 16 residues. V lost 0 bases and J lost 2; bases outside the gene matches: 4. Germline lookup yields CDR1 MNHEY and CDR2 SVGAGI. The CDR3 here is CASSYSGLAGAYEQYF. As DNA, the CDR3 is TGTGCCAGCAGTTACTCGGGTCTAGCGGGGGCCTACGAGCAGTACTTC.

The rearrangement links TRBV7-7 to TRBJ2-1; 13 bases map to TRBD2. The CDR3 totals 18 residues. V dropped 4 bases and J dropped 0; count of bases not matched to a gene: 6. Germline V gene lookup returns CDR1 SSHAT and CDR2 FNYEAQ (reference sequence). The CDR3 region has the DNA TGTGCCAGCAGCTCCGGACTAGCGGGAGAAAGCTCCTACAATGAGCAGTTCTTC. It encodes CASSSGLAGESSYNEQFF.

The chain links TRBV4-3 to TRBJ2-7, with D perhaps assigned TRBD1 or TRBD2 (5 bases each). Germline V lookup: CDR1 LGHNA, CDR2 YSLEER. The CDR3 runs to 18 residues. V was clipped by 3 bases and J by 4 bases, with 25 bases between them. The CDR3 reads CASSQGRLRSGGGYEQYF. The DNA for the CDR3 is TGCGCCAGCAGCCAGGGGCGCCTGAGGAGCGGAGGAGGATACGAGCAGTACTTC.

The chain employs TRBV2 and TRBJ1-5, with 9 nucleotides matching TRBD1. This CDR3 is 14 amino acids long. Germline V gene sequence: CDR1 SNHLY, CDR2 FYNNEI. The J segment lost 7 bases and the V segment lost 4 bases, leaving 5 bases of the junction unmatched. The CDR3 region has the DNA TGTGCCAGCAGTGGGGACAGGGTGGGACAGCCCCAGCATTTT. Amino acids: CASSGDRVGQPQHF.

V usage is TRBV7-8 and J usage is TRBJ2-7; D remains ambiguous. The CDR3 sequence is 15 residues long. The V and J ends lost 1 base and 2 bases respectively, with 12 bases between them. Per the germline V gene, CDR1 is SGHVS and CDR2 is FQNEAQ. The CDR3 loop is CASSLGSVSPYEQYF. CDR3 DNA: TGTGCCAGCAGCTTAGGGTCGGTAAGCCCCTACGAGCAGTACTTC.

The rearrangement uses TRBV19 and TRBJ1-5; unclear D gene. Trimming took 3 bases from V and 2 from J, leaving 8 bases between them. The CDR3 extends over 14 amino acids. In germline, CDR1 is LNHDA, CDR2 SQIVND (reference sequence). The CDR3 loop is CASSMVWGNQPQHF. DNA for the CDR3: TGTGCCAGTAGTATGGTCTGGGGCAATCAGCCCCAGCATTTT.

The chain has TRBV27 and TRBJ2-1; D gene unclear. Germline assignment: CDR1 MNHEY and CDR2 SMNVEV (reference sequence). This CDR3 spans 14 amino acids. Deletions cut 7 bases from V and 1 base from J, with 11 bases between. CDR3 DNA: TGTGCCAGCACCTCGCTGGGGTCCTACAATGAGCAGTTCTTC. Translating gives CASTSLGSYNEQFF.